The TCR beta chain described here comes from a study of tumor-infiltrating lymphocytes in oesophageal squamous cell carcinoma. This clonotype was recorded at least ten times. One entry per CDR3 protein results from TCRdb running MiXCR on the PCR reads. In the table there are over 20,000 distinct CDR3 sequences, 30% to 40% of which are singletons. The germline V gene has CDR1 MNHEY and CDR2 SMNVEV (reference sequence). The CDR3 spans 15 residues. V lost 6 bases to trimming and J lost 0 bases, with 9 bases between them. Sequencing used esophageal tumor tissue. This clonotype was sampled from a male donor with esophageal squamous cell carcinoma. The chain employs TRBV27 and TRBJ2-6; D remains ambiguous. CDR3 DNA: TGTGCCAGCAGACGCGGCCTCTCTGGGGCCAACGTCCTGACTTTC. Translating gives CASRRGLSGANVLTF.